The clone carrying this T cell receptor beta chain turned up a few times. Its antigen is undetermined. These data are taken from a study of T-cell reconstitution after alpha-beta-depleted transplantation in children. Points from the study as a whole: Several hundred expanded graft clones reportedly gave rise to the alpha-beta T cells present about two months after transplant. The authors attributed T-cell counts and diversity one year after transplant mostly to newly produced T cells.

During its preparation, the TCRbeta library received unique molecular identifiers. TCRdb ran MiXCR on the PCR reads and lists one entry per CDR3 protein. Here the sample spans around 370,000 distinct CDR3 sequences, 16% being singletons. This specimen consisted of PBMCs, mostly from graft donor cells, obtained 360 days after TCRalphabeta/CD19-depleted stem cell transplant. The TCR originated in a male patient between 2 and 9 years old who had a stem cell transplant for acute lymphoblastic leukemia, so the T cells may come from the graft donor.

CDR3 protein: CATSGGTGPGKETQYF. The CDR3 DNA follows: TGTGCCACCAGTGGGGGGACAGGTCCAGGTAAAGAGACCCAGTACTTC. The V and J genes are TRBV24-1 and TRBJ2-5; TRBD1 matches 8 bases. V shed 5 bases, J shed 3 bases, and the junction held 10 bases outside the gene matches. The CDR3 loop spans 16 amino acids. The germline gives CDR1 KGHDR, CDR2 SFDVKD.